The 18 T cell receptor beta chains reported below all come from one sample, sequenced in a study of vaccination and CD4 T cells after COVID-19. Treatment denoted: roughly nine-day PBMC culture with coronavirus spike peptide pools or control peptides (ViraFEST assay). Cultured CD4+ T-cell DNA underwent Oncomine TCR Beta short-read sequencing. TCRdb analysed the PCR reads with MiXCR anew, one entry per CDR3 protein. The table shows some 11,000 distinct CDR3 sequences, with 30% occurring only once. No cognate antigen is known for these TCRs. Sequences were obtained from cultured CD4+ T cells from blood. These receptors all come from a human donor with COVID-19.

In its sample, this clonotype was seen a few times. The CDR3 DNA sequence: TGTGCCAGCAGAAAAACGGGGTCCTCTGGAAACACCATATATTTT. Its translation: CASRKTGSSGNTIYF. The rearrangement uses TRBV7-9 and TRBJ1-3, with D uncertain. V lost 6 bases to trimming and J lost 0 bases, with 12 bases between them. Germline assignment: CDR1 SEHNR and CDR2 FQNEAQ (reference sequence). The CDR3 runs 15 residues.

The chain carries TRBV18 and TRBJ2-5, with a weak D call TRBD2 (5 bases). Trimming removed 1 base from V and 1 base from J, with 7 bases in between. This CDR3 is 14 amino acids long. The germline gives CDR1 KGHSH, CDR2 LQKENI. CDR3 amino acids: CASSPLALQETQYF. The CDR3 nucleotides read TGTGCCAGCTCACCACTAGCGCTCCAAGAGACCCAGTACTTC.

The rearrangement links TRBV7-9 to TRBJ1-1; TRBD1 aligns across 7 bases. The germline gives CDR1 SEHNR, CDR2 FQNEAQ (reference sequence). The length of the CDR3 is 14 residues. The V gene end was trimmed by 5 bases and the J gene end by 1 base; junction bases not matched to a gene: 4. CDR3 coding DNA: TGTGCCAGCAGCCTAGGGACAGAGAACACTGAAGCTTTCTTT. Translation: CASSLGTENTEAFF.

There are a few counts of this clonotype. CDR3 in amino acids: CASSDYTTGKLFF. The DNA of the CDR3 is TGTGCCAGCAGTGACTATACCACAGGGAAACTGTTTTTT. This chain connects TRBV6-1 to TRBJ1-4; maybe TRBD1 (6 bases). V lost 3 bases and J 11 bases, leaving 13 bases between the germline ends. The CDR3 is made up of 13 amino acids. Germline CDR1 and CDR2: MNHNS and SASEGT.

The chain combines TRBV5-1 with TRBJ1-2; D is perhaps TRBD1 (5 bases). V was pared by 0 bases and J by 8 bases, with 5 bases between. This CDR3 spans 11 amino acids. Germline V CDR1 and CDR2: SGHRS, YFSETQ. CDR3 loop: CASSLGGGYTF. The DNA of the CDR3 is TGCGCCAGCAGCTTGGGGGGCGGCTACACCTTC. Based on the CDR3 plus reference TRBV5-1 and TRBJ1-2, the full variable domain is KAGVTQTPRYLIKTRGQQVTLSCSPISGHRSVSWYQQTPGQGLQFLFEYFSETQRNKGNFPGRFSGRQFSNSRSEMNVSTLELGDSALYLCASSLGGGYTFGSGTRLTVV.

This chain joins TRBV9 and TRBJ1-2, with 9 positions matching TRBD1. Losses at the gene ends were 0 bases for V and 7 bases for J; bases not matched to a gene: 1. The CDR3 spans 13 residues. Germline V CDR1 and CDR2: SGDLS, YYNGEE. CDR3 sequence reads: CASSVGTGVGYTF. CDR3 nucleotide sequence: TGTGCCAGCAGCGTAGGGACAGGGGTTGGCTACACCTTC. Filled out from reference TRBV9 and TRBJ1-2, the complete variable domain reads DSGVTQTPKHLITATGQRVTLRCSPRSGDLSVYWYQQSLDQGLQFLIQYYNGEERAKGNILERFSAQQFPDLHSELNLSSLELGDSALYFCASSVGTGVGYTFGSGTRLTVV.

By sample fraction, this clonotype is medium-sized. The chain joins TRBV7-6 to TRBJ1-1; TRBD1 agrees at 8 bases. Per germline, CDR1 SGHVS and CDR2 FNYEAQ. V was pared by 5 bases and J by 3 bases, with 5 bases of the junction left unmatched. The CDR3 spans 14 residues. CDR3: CASSITGGDTEAFF. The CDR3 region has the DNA TGTGCCAGCAGCATCACAGGGGGTGACACTGAAGCTTTCTTT.

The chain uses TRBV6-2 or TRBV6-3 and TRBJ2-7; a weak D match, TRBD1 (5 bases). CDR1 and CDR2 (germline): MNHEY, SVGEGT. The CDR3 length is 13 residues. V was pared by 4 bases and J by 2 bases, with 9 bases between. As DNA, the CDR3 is TGTGCCAGCAGTTCGGCAGGGACCTACGAGCAGTACTTC. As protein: CASSSAGTYEQYF.

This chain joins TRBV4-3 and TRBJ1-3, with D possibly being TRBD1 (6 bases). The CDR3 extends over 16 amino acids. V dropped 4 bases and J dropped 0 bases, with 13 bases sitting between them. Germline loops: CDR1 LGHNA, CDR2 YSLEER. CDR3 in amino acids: CASSPRQVASGNTIYF. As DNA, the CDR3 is TGCGCCAGCAGCCCGCGACAGGTAGCCTCTGGAAACACCATATATTTT.

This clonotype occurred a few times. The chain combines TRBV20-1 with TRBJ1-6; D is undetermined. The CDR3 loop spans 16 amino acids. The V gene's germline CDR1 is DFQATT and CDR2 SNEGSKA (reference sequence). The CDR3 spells CSGVRGGSSYNSPLHF. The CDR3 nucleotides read TGCTCAGGTGTGCGGGGAGGGTCCTCCTATAATTCACCCCTCCACTTT.

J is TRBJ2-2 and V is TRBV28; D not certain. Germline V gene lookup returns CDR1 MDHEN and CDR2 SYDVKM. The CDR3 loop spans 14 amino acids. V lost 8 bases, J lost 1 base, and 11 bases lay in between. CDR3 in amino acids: CASYGHENTGELFF. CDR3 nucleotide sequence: TGTGCCAGCTATGGGCACGAGAACACCGGGGAGCTGTTTTTT.

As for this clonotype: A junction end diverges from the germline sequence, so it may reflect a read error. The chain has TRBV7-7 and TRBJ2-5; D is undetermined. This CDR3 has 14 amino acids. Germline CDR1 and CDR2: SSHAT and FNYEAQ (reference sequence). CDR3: CASSSSGTQETQYF. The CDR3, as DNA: TGTGCTAGCAGCTCCTCCGGTACCCAAGAGACCCAGTACTTC.

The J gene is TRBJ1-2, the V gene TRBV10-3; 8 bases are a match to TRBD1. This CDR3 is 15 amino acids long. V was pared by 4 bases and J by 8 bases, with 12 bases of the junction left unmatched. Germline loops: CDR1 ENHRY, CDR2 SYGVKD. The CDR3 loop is CAISGTPGGSGGYTF. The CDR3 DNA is TGTGCCATCAGTGGGACTCCAGGGGGCTCGGGGGGCTACACCTTC.

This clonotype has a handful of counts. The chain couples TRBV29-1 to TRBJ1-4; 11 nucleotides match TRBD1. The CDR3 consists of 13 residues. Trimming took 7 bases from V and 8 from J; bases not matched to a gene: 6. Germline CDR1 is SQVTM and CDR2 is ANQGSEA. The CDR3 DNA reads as TGCAGCGCGATGGACAGGGGGCTGGAAAAACTGTTTTTT. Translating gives CSAMDRGLEKLFF.

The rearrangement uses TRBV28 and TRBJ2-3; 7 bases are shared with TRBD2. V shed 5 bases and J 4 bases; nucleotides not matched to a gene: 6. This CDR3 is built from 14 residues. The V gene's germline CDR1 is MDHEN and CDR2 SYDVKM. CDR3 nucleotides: TGTGCCAGCAGTAAAACTAGCGTAGCAGATACGCAGTATTTT. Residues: CASSKTSVADTQYF.

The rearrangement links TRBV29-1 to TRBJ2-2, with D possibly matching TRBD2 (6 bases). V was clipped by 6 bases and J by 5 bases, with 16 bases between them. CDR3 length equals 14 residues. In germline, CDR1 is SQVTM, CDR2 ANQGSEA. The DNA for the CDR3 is TGCAGCGTGAAAGGAGGGAAGGGGACCGGGGAGCTGTTTTTT. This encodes CSVKGGKGTGELFF.

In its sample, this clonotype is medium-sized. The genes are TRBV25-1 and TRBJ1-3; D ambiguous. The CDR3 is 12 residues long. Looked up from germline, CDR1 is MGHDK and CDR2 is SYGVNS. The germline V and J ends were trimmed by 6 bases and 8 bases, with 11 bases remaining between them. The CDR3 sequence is CASSPGGHTIYF. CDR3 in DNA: TGTGCCAGCAGCCCGGGTGGGCACACCATATATTTT. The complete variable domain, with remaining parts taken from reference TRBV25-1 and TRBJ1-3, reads EADIYQTPRYLVIGTGKKITLECSQTMGHDKMYWYQQDPGMELHLIHYSYGVNSTEKGDLSSESTVSRIRTEHFPLTLESARPSHTSQYLCASSPGGHTIYFGEGSWLTVV.

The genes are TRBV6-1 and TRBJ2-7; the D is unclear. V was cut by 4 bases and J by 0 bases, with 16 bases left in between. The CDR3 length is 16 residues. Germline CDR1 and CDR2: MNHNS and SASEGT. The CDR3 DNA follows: TGTGCCAGCAGTGTCGGACCAATAGTAATCTCCTACGAGCAGTACTTC. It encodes CASSVGPIVISYEQYF.